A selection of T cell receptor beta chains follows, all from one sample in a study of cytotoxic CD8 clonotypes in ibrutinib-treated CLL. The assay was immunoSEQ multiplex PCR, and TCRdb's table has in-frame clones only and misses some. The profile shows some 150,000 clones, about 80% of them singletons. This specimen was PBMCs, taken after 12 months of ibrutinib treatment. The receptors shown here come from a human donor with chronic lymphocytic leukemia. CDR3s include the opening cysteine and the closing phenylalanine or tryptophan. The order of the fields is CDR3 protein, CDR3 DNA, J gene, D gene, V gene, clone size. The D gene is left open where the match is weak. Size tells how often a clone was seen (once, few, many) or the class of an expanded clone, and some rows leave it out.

cdr3_aa: CASSAGHSHYEQYF; cdr3_nt: TGTGCCAGCAGTGCCGGACATTCCCATTACGAGCAGTACTTC; j_call: TRBJ2-7; d_call: .; v_call: TRBV6-6; clone_size: .
cdr3_aa: CASSYRTGAGETQYF; cdr3_nt: TGTGCCAGCAGCTACAGGACGGGAGCGGGTGAGACCCAGTACTTC; j_call: TRBJ2-5; d_call: .; v_call: TRBV13; clone_size: .
cdr3_aa: CASRVGGDQPQHF; cdr3_nt: TGTGCCAGCAGAGTGGGAGGGGATCAGCCCCAGCATTTT; j_call: TRBJ1-5; d_call: .; v_call: TRBV28; clone_size: .
cdr3_aa: CASSPPSSYEQYF; cdr3_nt: TGTGCCAGCAGCCCCCCGAGCTCCTACGAGCAGTACTTC; j_call: TRBJ2-7; d_call: .; v_call: TRBV7-2; clone_size: few
cdr3_aa: CASSLFVLASTNYGYTF; cdr3_nt: TGTGCCAGCAGCTTATTTGTGTTGGCGTCGACTAACTATGGCTACACCTTC; j_call: TRBJ1-2; d_call: .; v_call: TRBV7-8; clone_size: .
cdr3_aa: CAWSVSGYYEQYF; cdr3_nt: TGTGCCTGGAGTGTCTCAGGGTACTACGAGCAGTACTTC; j_call: TRBJ2-7; d_call: .; v_call: TRBV30; clone_size: .
cdr3_aa: CSVAPTAGGGYGYTF; cdr3_nt: TGCAGCGTTGCCCCCACAGCAGGGGGTGGCTATGGCTACACCTTC; j_call: TRBJ1-2; d_call: TRBD1; v_call: TRBV29-1; clone_size: .
cdr3_aa: CASSSGASGFSYEQYF; cdr3_nt: TGTGCCAGCAGTTCAGGGGCTAGCGGATTCTCCTACGAGCAGTACTTC; j_call: TRBJ2-7; d_call: .; v_call: TRBV27; clone_size: once
cdr3_aa: CASSLPGFETQYF; cdr3_nt: TGTGCCAGCAGCTTACCAGGGTTCGAGACCCAGTACTTC; j_call: TRBJ2-5; d_call: .; v_call: TRBV7-2; clone_size: .
cdr3_aa: CATSRDAHDQPQHF; cdr3_nt: TGTGCCACCAGCAGAGATGCCCACGATCAGCCCCAGCATTTT; j_call: TRBJ1-5; d_call: .; v_call: TRBV15; clone_size: .
cdr3_aa: CASSLGRSLSYEQYF; cdr3_nt: TGTGCCAGCAGCCTCGGACGGTCCCTTTCATACGAGCAGTACTTC; j_call: TRBJ2-7; d_call: .; v_call: TRBV7-6; clone_size: .
cdr3_aa: CASSYGYSNQPQHF; cdr3_nt: TGTGCCAGCAGCTACGGGTATAGCAATCAGCCCCAGCATTTT; j_call: TRBJ1-5; d_call: .; v_call: TRBV5-6; clone_size: .
cdr3_aa: CATRRGYNEQFF; cdr3_nt: TGTGCCACTCGGCGGGGGTACAATGAGCAGTTCTTC; j_call: TRBJ2-1; d_call: TRBD2; v_call: TRBV6-1; clone_size: .
cdr3_aa: CASSLVAVTQPQHF; cdr3_nt: TGTGCCAGCAGTTTGGTTGCCGTTACTCAGCCCCAGCATTTT; j_call: TRBJ1-5; d_call: .; v_call: TRBV28; clone_size: .
cdr3_aa: CASSFGQGTIYGYTF; cdr3_nt: TGTGCCAGCAGCTTCGGTCAGGGGACTATCTATGGCTACACCTTC; j_call: TRBJ1-2; d_call: .; v_call: TRBV5-6; clone_size: .
cdr3_aa: CASSFGTLTYNEQFF; cdr3_nt: TGTGCCAGCAGCTTCGGCACATTGACATACAATGAGCAGTTCTTC; j_call: TRBJ2-1; d_call: .; v_call: TRBV5-6; clone_size: .
cdr3_aa: CASSRQGSGNTIYF; cdr3_nt: TGCGCCAGCAGCAGACAGGGCTCTGGAAACACCATATATTTT; j_call: TRBJ1-3; d_call: TRBD1; v_call: TRBV5-1; clone_size: .
cdr3_aa: CAWSEGVWTEAFF; cdr3_nt: TGTGCCTGGAGTGAGGGGGTTTGGACTGAAGCTTTCTTT; j_call: TRBJ1-1; d_call: .; v_call: TRBV30; clone_size: .
cdr3_aa: CASSAEGTDTQYF; cdr3_nt: TGCGCCAGCAGCGCGGAGGGGACAGATACGCAGTATTTT; j_call: TRBJ2-3; d_call: .; v_call: TRBV5-1; clone_size: .
cdr3_aa: CASSSLAGEPDTQYF; cdr3_nt: TGTGCCAGCAGCTCCCTAGCGGGAGAACCAGATACGCAGTATTTT; j_call: TRBJ2-3; d_call: TRBD2; v_call: TRBV7-2; clone_size: .
cdr3_aa: CASSYYRGSTYEQYF; cdr3_nt: TGTGCCAGCAGCTATTACAGGGGCTCCACCTACGAGCAGTACTTC; j_call: TRBJ2-7; d_call: TRBD1; v_call: TRBV7-9; clone_size: few